Each of the 25 T cell receptor beta chains below was sequenced from the same sample in a study of blood T cell repertoires in COVID-19. The repertoire was sequenced with immunoSEQ multiplex PCR; TCRdb's copy has only in-frame clones and lacks some. The sample consists of around 300,000 clones, roughly 84% of them appearing once. Sequencing used peripheral blood. These receptor sequences come from a man in his forties or fifties with active or convalescent COVID-19.

This chain links TRBV3-1 (or the pseudogene TRBV3-2) with TRBJ1-4; 9 positions match TRBD1. CDR3 length: 14 residues. Germline assignment: CDR1 LGHDT and CDR2 YNNKEL (reference sequence). The V segment lost 5 bases and the J segment 7 bases; nucleotides outside the gene matches: 5. This chain's CDR3 is CASSADRGGEKLFF. The DNA of the CDR3 is TGTGCCAGCAGCGCCGACAGGGGGGGTGAAAAACTGTTTTTT.

This clone showed up just once. V usage is TRBV3-1 (or the pseudogene TRBV3-2) and J usage is TRBJ1-1; no clear D. CDR3 length: 14 residues. V shed 1 base and J shed 2 bases, with 8 bases lying between them. Germline CDR1 is LGHDT and CDR2 is YNNKEL (reference sequence). Written as DNA, the CDR3 is TGTGCCAGCAGCCAAGCGGTCGGTAACACTGAAGCTTTCTTT. This codes for CASSQAVGNTEAFF.

This rearrangement joins TRBV6-1 to TRBJ1-1, with 9 bases fitting TRBD1. The CDR3 spans 14 residues. V dropped 6 bases and J dropped 7; count of bases not matched to a gene: 9. The V gene's germline CDR1 is MNHNS and CDR2 SASEGT. In DNA, the CDR3 is TGTGCCAGCAGATCCGGGACAGGGTACAATGAAGCTTTCTTT. Protein sequence: CASRSGTGYNEAFF.

This chain links TRBV4-1 with TRBJ1-5, with TRBD1 identical over 9 bases. Losses at the gene ends were 4 bases for V and 2 bases for J; bases not matched to a gene: 9. Looked up from germline, CDR1 is MGHRA and CDR2 is YSYEKL. The CDR3 loop spans 17 amino acids. The CDR3 reads CASSPKLRTGGNQPQHF. CDR3 DNA sequence: TGCGCCAGCAGCCCCAAACTCCGGACAGGGGGCAATCAGCCCCAGCATTTT.

V is TRBV9 and J is TRBJ2-6; 9 nucleotides agree with TRBD1. V gave up 3 bases and J gave up 3 bases; unmatched junction bases: 4. CDR1 SGDLS and CDR2 YYNGEE come from the germline V gene. The CDR3 is 16 amino acids. CDR3 amino acids: CASSGYRGRGANVLTF. The CDR3 bases are TGTGCCAGCAGCGGTTACAGGGGGCGTGGGGCCAACGTCCTGACTTTC.

This clone appeared once. The CDR3 bases are TGTGCCAGCAGCTGGGGGGGAGTCGTGGCTCAGCCCCAGCATTTT. Protein sequence: CASSWGGVVAQPQHF. The chain joins TRBV5-6 to TRBJ1-5; a weak D match, TRBD1 (5 bases). Trimming pared 3 bases from V and 6 bases from J, leaving 16 bases between. CDR3 size: 15 residues. Germline-derived CDR1 and CDR2 are SGHDT and YYEEEE.

The chain employs TRBV5-4 and TRBJ2-5; possible D gene TRBD1, 5 bases. CDR3 length equals 14 residues. The ends were cut back, 0 bases at V and 0 bases at J, with 6 bases in the middle. Looked up from germline, CDR1 is SGHNT and CDR2 is YYREEE (reference sequence). The CDR3 sequence: CASSLAGYQETQYF. CDR3 nucleotides: TGTGCCAGCAGCTTGGCAGGGTACCAAGAGACCCAGTACTTC.

This rearrangement joins TRBV2 to TRBJ1-5; D is uncertain. CDR1 and CDR2 (germline): SNHLY, FYNNEI. Trimming took off 2 bases at V and 7 bases at J, with 12 bases between the two ends. The CDR3 covers 14 residues. The CDR3 nucleotides read TGTGCCAGCAGTGAAAGCGGGCGGGCACAGCCCCAGCATTTT. This sequence encodes CASSESGRAQPQHF.

This clone was seen a single time. The rearrangement links TRBV19 to TRBJ2-1; D is unresolved. Trimming removed 4 bases at V and 6 bases at J, with 10 bases between. Germline loops: CDR1 LNHDA, CDR2 SQIVND (reference sequence). The CDR3 loop spans 13 amino acids. For the CDR3, the DNA is TGTGCCAGTAGTAAGCCTCGATCCAATGAGCAGTTCTTC. This sequence encodes CASSKPRSNEQFF.

The rearrangement uses TRBV19 and TRBJ2-3; possible D gene TRBD1, 7 bases. Trimming shortened V by 4 bases and J by 8 bases, and 19 bases separated the two germline ends. From germline, CDR1 is LNHDA and CDR2 SQIVND (reference sequence). The CDR3 consists of 15 residues. The CDR3 region is CASSTSGGFGGTQYF. The CDR3 DNA reads as TGTGCCAGTAGTACATCAGGGGGTTTCGGGGGTACGCAGTATTTT.

The chain is built from TRBV18 and TRBJ1-6; TRBD1 is a possible D gene (6 bases). The CDR3 loop spans 15 amino acids. The V gene's germline CDR1 is KGHSH and CDR2 LQKENI. V lost 6 bases and J lost 9, with 18 bases in between. DNA for the CDR3: TGTGCCAGCTCCCCGGACAGCGCCAGTAGTTCACCCCTCCACTTT. This codes for CASSPDSASSSPLHF. The entire variable domain, with the rest obtained from reference TRBV18 and TRBJ1-6, is as follows: NAGVMQNPRHLVRRRGQEARLRCSPMKGHSHVYWYRQLPEEGLKFMVYLQKENIIDESGMPKERFSAEFPKEGPSILRIQQVVRGDSAAYFCASSPDSASSSPLHFGNGTRLTVT.

This clone was counted a few times. This chain joins TRBV30 and TRBJ2-2; 8 positions match TRBD1. Trimming took 0 bases from V and 6 from J; bases not matched to a gene: 6. This CDR3 comprises 15 residues. The germline gives CDR1 GTSNPN, CDR2 SVGIG (reference sequence). The DNA for the CDR3 is TGTGCCTGGAGTGTACAGGGGGATGAGTCCGGGGAGCTGTTTTTT. Residues: CAWSVQGDESGELFF.

Concerning this clone itself: Other DNA sequences in the sample encode the same CDR3. V usage is TRBV12-3 or TRBV12-4 and J usage is TRBJ1-5, with unresolved D. V was trimmed by 6 bases and J by 0 bases, leaving 6 bases between them. The CDR3 spans 13 residues. The CDR3 spells CASSPNSNQPQHF. The CDR3 DNA sequence: TGTGCCAGCAGCCCTAATAGCAATCAGCCCCAGCATTTT.

This chain connects TRBV19 to TRBJ2-5, with TRBD2 identical over 9 bases. V gave up 7 bases and J gave up 5 bases; unmatched junction bases: 14. Germline CDR1 reads LNHDA; CDR2 reads SQIVND (reference sequence). This CDR3 has 16 residues. The CDR3 region is CASTPSGTGAEETQYF. The CDR3 region has the DNA TGTGCCAGTACCCCTAGCGGGACGGGGGCGGAGGAGACCCAGTACTTC. The full variable domain, its missing parts supplied by reference TRBV19 and TRBJ2-5, is DGGITQSPKYLFRKEGQNVTLSCEQNLNHDAMYWYRQDPGQGLRLIYYSQIVNDFQKGDIAEGYSVSREKKESFPLTVTSAQKNPTAFYLCASTPSGTGAEETQYFGPGTRLLVL.

V usage is TRBV2 and J usage is TRBJ1-2; 10 bases map to TRBD1. CDR3 size: 14 residues. CDR1 and CDR2 (germline): SNHLY, FYNNEI. Losses at the gene ends were 6 bases for V and 8 bases for J; bases not matched to a gene: 9. The DNA for the CDR3 is TGTGCCAGCAGCGGCAGACAGGGGGCGCGGGGCTACACCTTC. Amino acids: CASSGRQGARGYTF.

As concerns this clone: The sample has other DNA sequences that encode this CDR3 too. The chain is built from TRBV28 and TRBJ1-5; D not certain. Trimming removed 3 bases at V and 6 bases at J, with 3 bases between. This CDR3 has 11 residues. Germline V gene data show CDR1 as MDHEN and CDR2 as SYDVKM. CDR3 loop: CASSFGQPQHF. Written as DNA, the CDR3 is TGTGCCAGCAGTTTCGGTCAGCCCCAGCATTTT.

The V call is TRBV3-1 (or the pseudogene TRBV3-2), the J call TRBJ2-1, with 11 bases identical to TRBD2. CDR3 size: 17 residues. Trimming at V came to 0 bases and at J to 2 bases, leaving 3 bases not matched to a gene. Germline V gene sequence: CDR1 LGHDT, CDR2 YNNKEL (reference sequence). CDR3 DNA sequence: TGTGCCAGCAGCCAAGATTTAGCGGGAGGGGCCTACAATGAGCAGTTCTTC. This encodes CASSQDLAGGAYNEQFF.

V and J are TRBV6-5 and TRBJ2-2, with D unclear. With 3 bases removed from V and 0 bases from J, the gap between germline ends came to 11 bases. Germline assignment: CDR1 MNHEY and CDR2 SVGAGI. The CDR3 loop spans 16 amino acids. Here the CDR3 reads CASSYDSTANTGELFF. DNA for the CDR3: TGTGCCAGCAGTTATGACTCAACGGCGAACACCGGGGAGCTGTTTTTT.

This clone appeared once. The V gene is TRBV30, the J gene TRBJ1-1; D call uncertain. Between the trimmed V and J ends, which lost 2 bases and 1 base, there was a span of 11 bases. Germline values: CDR1 GTSNPN, CDR2 SVGIG (reference sequence). The CDR3 length is 14 residues. CDR3 in DNA: TGTGCCTGGAGTTCAACAACCAGGAACACTGAAGCTTTCTTT. Translating gives CAWSSTTRNTEAFF.

The CDR3 coding sequence is TGTGCCAGCAGCCAAGACTTAGTTACCTCTCAGCCCCAGCATTTT. It codes for CASSQDLVTSQPQHF. The V gene is TRBV4-2, the J gene TRBJ1-5; no reliable D call. This CDR3 region has 15 residues. Trimming shortened V by 0 bases and J by 6 bases, and 12 bases separated the two germline ends. CDR1 is LGHNA and CDR2 is YNFKEQ in the germline V gene.

The V gene is TRBV28, the J gene TRBJ1-2, with TRBD1 matching 7 bases. V trimming: 6 bases; J trimming: 4 bases; junction bases outside the gene matches: 5. This CDR3 spans 13 amino acids. CDR1 is MDHEN, CDR2 SYDVKM, per germline. CDR3: CASRAGQAYGYTF. In nucleotides, the CDR3 is TGTGCCAGCAGGGCTGGACAGGCCTATGGCTACACCTTC.

This chain links TRBV2 with TRBJ2-2, with 8 bases matching TRBD2. This CDR3 has 15 residues. In germline, CDR1 is SNHLY, CDR2 FYNNEI. J was trimmed by 5 bases and V by 6 bases; bases with no gene match: 8. This CDR3 reads CASRDGRAGTGELFF. The CDR3 region has the DNA TGTGCCAGCAGGGACGGGAGGGCCGGGACCGGGGAGCTGTTTTTT.

The chain recombines TRBV5-5 with TRBJ1-6; D gene ambiguous. Germline CDR1 SGHKS, CDR2 YYEKEE (reference sequence). The CDR3 sequence is 15 residues long. Trimming took 2 bases from V and 5 from J, leaving 11 bases between them. CDR3 residues: CASSLAGENNSPLHF. Here the CDR3 DNA reads TGTGCCAGCAGCTTAGCCGGTGAAAATAATTCACCCCTCCACTTT.

The chain couples TRBV29-1 to TRBJ1-5; D perhaps matches TRBD1 (5 bases). Germline assignment: CDR1 SQVTM and CDR2 ANQGSEA. The CDR3 is 12 amino acids. Trimming stripped 4 bases from V and 1 base from J, with 5 bases between. The DNA of the CDR3 is TGCAGCGTTGGGGGCAGCAATCAGCCCCAGCATTTT. It specifies CSVGGSNQPQHF.

This chain uses TRBV5-1 with TRBJ2-5; 8 bases line up with TRBD1. The CDR3 is made up of 17 amino acids. Germline values: CDR1 SGHRS, CDR2 YFSETQ. V gave up 0 bases and J gave up 4 bases; unmatched junction bases: 11. The CDR3 nucleotides read TGCGCCAGCAGCTTGGGACCTACCACAGGGGGGATAGAGACCCAGTACTTC. This translates into CASSLGPTTGGIETQYF.